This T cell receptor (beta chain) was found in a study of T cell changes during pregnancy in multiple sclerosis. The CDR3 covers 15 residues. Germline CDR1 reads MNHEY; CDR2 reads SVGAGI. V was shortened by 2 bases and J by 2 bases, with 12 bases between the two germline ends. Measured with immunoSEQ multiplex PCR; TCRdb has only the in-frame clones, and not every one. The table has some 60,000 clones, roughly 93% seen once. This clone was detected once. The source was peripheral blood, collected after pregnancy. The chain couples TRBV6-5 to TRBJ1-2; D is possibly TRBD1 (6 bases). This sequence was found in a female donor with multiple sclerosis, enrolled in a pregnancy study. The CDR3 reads CASSYGGGGNYGYTF. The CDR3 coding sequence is TGTGCCAGCAGTTACGGCGGGGGCGGCAACTATGGCTACACCTTC.